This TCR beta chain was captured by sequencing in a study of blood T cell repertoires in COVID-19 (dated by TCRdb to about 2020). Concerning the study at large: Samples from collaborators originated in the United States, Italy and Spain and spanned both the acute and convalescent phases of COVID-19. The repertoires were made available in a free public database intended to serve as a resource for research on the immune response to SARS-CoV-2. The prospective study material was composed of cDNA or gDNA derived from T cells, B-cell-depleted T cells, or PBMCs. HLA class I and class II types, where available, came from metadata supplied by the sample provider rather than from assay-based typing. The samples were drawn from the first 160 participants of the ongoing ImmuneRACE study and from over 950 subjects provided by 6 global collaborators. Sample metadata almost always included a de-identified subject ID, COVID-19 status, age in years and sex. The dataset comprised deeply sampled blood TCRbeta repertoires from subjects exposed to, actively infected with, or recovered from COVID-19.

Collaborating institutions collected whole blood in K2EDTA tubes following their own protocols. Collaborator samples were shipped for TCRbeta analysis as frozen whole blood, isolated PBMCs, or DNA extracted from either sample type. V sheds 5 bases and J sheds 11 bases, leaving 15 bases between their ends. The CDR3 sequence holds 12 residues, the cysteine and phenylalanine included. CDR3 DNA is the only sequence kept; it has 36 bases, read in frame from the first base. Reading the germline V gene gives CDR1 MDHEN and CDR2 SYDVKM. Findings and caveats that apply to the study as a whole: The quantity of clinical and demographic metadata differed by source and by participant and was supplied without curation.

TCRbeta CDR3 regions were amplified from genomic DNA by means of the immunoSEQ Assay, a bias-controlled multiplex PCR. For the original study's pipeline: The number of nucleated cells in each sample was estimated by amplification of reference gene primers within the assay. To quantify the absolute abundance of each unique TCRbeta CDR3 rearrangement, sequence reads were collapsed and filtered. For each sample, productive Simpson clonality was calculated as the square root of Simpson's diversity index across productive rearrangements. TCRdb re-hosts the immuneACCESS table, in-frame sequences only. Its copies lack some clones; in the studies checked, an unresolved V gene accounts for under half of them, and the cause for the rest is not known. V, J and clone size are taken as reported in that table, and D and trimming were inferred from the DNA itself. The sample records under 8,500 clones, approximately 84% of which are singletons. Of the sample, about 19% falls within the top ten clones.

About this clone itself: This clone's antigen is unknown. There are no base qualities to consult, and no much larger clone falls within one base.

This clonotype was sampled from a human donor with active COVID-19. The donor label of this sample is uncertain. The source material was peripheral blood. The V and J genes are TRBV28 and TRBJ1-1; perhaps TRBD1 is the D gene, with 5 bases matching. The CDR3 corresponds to CASSTFRVLAFF. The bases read TGTGCCAGCAGTACCTTCAGGGTCCTCGCTTTCTTT. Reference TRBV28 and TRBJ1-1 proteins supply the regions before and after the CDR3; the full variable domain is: DVKVTQSSRYLVKRTGEKVFLECVQDMDHENMFWYRQDPGLGLRLIYFSYDVKMKEKGDIPEGYSVSREKKERFSLILESASTNQTSMYLCASSTFRVLAFFGQGTRLTVV.